A single sample is the source of the 3 T cell receptor beta chains below, sequenced in a study of T-cell reconstitution after alpha-beta-depleted transplantation in children. Unique molecular identifiers were used in preparing the TCRbeta library. TCRdb reanalysed the PCR reads using MiXCR and keeps one entry per CDR3 protein. The sample holds fewer than 550,000 distinct CDR3 sequences, roughly 11% seen once. The sample here was PBMCs, mostly from graft donor cells, taken 180 days after TCRalphabeta/CD19-depleted stem cell transplant. Receptor source: a female patient between 2 and 15 years old who had a stem cell transplant for aplastic anemia, so the T cells may come from the graft donor.

V usage is TRBV3-1 and J usage is TRBJ2-5; possibly TRBD2 for D (5 bases). The germline CDR1 and CDR2 sequences are LGHDT and YNNKEL (reference sequence). This CDR3 has 15 amino acids. V was clipped by 1 base and J by 5 bases, with 14 bases between them. The CDR3 here is CASSQVRRVRETQYF. CDR3 nucleotide sequence: TGTGCCAGCAGCCAAGTGAGGCGGGTTAGGGAGACCCAGTACTTC.

V usage is TRBV28 and J usage is TRBJ1-6; D is uncertain. The CDR3 length is 15 residues. Trimming took off 8 bases at V and 10 bases at J, with 21 bases between the two ends. Germline CDR1 reads MDHEN; CDR2 reads SYDVKM. Written as DNA, the CDR3 is TGTGCCAGCTTATTTCGGAACACCCCGGGGTCACCCCTCCACTTT. It is translated as CASLFRNTPGSPLHF.

V usage is TRBV20-1 and J usage is TRBJ2-5; 8 nucleotides align to TRBD1. The length of the CDR3 is 15 residues. Germline loops: CDR1 DFQATT, CDR2 SNEGSKA (reference sequence). The trim removed 0 bases at V and 5 bases at J, leaving 8 bases unmatched. CDR3 amino acids: CSARDGHRGLETQYF. Here the CDR3 DNA reads TGCAGTGCTAGAGATGGGCACAGGGGGTTGGAGACCCAGTACTTC.